This T cell receptor beta chain was documented in a study of cytomegalovirus exposure and HLA in healthy donors. The length of the CDR3 is 16 residues. Germline V CDR1 and CDR2: MNHEY, SMNVEV (reference sequence). Trimming stripped 2 bases from V and 0 bases from J, with 13 bases between. Only in-frame clones appear in the TCRdb table, and some are missing; sequencing was by immunoSEQ multiplex PCR. This table holds more than 95,000 clones, approximately 94% found once. The sequencing sample was made of PBMCs. The V call is TRBV27, the J call TRBJ1-1; TRBD1 is a possible D gene (6 bases). The source of this sequence is a man between 18 and 35 years old in good health and CMV-seronegative. Written as DNA, the CDR3 is TGTGCCAGCAGTTTAGCCACAGGGACATTGAACACTGAAGCTTTCTTT. Translation: CASSLATGTLNTEAFF.